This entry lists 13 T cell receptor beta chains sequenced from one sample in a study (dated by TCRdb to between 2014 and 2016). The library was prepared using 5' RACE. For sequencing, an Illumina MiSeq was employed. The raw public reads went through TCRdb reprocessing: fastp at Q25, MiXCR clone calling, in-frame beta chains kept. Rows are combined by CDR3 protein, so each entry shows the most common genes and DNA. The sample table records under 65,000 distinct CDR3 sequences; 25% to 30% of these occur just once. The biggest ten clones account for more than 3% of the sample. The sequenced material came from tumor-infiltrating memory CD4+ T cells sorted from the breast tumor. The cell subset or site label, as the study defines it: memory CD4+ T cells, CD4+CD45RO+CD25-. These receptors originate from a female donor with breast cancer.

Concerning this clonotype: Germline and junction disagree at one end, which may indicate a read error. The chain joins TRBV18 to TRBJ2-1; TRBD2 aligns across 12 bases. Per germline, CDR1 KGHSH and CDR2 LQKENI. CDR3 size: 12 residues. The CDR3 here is CASSLTSGSLLF. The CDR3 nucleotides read TGTGCCAGCTCACTGACTAGCGGGAGCCTGCTCTTC.

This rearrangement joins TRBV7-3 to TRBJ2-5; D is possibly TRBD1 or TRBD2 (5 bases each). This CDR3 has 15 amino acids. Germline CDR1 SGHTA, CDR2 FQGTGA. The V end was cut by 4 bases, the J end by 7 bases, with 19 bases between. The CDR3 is CASSSGTALGRTQYF. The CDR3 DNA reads TGTGCCAGCAGCTCCGGGACGGCATTGGGAAGGACCCAGTACTTC.

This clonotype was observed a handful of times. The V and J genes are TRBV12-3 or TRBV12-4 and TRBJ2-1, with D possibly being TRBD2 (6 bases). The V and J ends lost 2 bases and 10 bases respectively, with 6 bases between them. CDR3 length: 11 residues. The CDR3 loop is CASSLRGEQFF. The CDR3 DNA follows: TGTGCCAGCAGTTTACGGGGGGAGCAGTTCTTC.

The CDR3 DNA reads as TGTGCCAGCAGCGGAACGGGGCCGGGGGAGCAGTACTTC. The encoded protein is CASSGTGPGEQYF. This sequence joins TRBV7-2 and TRBJ2-7; D possibly matches TRBD1 or TRBD2 (5 bases each). The CDR3 sequence is 13 residues long. Trimming removed 5 bases from V and 7 bases from J, with 15 bases in between. Germline V lookup: CDR1 SGHTA, CDR2 FQGNSA. The entire variable domain, with the rest obtained from reference TRBV7-2 and TRBJ2-7, is as follows: GAGVSQSPSNKVTEKGKDVELRCDPISGHTALYWYRQSLGQGLEFLIYFQGNSAPDKSGLPSDRFSAERTGGSVSTLTIQRTQQEDSAVYLCASSGTGPGEQYFGPGTRLTVT.

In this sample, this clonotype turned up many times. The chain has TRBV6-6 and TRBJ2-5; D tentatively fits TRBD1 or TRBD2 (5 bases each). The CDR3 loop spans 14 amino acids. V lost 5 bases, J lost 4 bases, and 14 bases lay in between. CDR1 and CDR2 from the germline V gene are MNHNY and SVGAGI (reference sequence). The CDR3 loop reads CASSTGTQGETQYF. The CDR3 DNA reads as TGTGCCAGCAGTACCGGGACCCAGGGAGAGACCCAGTACTTC.

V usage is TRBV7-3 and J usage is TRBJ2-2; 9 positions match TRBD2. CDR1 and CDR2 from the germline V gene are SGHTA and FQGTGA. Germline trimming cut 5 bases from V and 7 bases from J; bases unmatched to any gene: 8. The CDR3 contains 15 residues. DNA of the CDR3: TGTGCCAGCAGCCGAGAAGGCGGGAGGGACGGGGAGCTGTTTTTT. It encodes CASSREGGRDGELFF.

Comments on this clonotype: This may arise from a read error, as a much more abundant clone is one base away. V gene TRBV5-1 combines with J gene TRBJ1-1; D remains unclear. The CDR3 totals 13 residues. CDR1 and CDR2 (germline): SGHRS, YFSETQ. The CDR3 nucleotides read TGCGCCTGCAGCCCCGGGGTACGCACTGAAGCTTTCTTT. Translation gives CACSPGVRTEAFF.

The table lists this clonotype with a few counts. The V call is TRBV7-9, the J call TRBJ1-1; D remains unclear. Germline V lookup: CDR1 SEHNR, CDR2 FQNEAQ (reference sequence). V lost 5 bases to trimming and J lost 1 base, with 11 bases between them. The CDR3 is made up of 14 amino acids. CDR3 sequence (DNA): TGTGCCAGCAGCCCCATGGGTGAGAACACTGAAGCTTTCTTT. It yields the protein CASSPMGENTEAFF. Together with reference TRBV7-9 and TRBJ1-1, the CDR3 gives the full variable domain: DTGVSQNPRHKITKRGQNVTFRCDPISEHNRLYWYRQTLGQGPEFLTYFQNEAQLEKSRLLSDRFSAERPKGSFSTLEIQRTEQGDSAMYLCASSPMGENTEAFFGQGTRLTVV.

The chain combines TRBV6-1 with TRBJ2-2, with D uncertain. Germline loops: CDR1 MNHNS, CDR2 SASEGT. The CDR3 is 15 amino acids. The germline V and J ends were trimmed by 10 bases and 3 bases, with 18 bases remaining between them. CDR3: CANGRMADYTGELFF. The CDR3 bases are TGTGCCAACGGGCGCATGGCGGATTACACCGGGGAGCTGTTTTTT.

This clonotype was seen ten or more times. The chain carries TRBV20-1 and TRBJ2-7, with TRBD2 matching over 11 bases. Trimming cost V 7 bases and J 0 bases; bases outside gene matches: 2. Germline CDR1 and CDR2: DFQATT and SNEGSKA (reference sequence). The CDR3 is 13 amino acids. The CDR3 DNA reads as TGCAGTGTCGGACTAGCGGGCTCCTACGAGCAGTACTTC. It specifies CSVGLAGSYEQYF.

The CDR3 DNA sequence: TGTGCCAGCAGCGTGGCTAGCGGGACTCAAGAGACCCAGTACTTC. Amino acid sequence: CASSVASGTQETQYF. V is TRBV5-6 and J is TRBJ2-5, with 9 bases identical to TRBD2. Trimming cost V 4 bases and J 2 bases; bases outside gene matches: 6. The CDR3 is 15 residues long. From germline, CDR1 is SGHDT and CDR2 YYEEEE.

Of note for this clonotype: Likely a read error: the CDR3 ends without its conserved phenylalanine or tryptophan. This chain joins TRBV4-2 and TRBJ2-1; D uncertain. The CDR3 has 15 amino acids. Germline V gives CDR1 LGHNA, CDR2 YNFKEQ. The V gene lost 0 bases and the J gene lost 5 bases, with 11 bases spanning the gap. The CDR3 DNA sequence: TGTGCCAGCAGCCAAGATGGTATCGCAGACAATGAGCAGTTCCTC. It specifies CASSQDGIADNEQFL.

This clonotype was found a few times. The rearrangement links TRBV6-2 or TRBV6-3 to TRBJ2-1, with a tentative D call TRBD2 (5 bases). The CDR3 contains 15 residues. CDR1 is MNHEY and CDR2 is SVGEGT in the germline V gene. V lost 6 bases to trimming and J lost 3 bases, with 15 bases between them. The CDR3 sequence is CASSPTARGYNEQFF. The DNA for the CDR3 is TGTGCCAGCAGCCCGACCGCCCGGGGCTACAATGAGCAGTTCTTC.